One T cell receptor beta chain is described in this entry. CD45RA+ naive and CD45RA-negative memory subsets were separated from CD4+ cells. The data derive from a study of shared clonotypes between healthy human individuals. Measured with immunoSEQ multiplex PCR; TCRdb has only the in-frame clones, and not every one. The table lists some 1.4 million clones, roughly 97% of them singletons. The TCR was taken from a man aged 25-40 years in good health. Source material: naive CD4+ T cells sorted from blood. The sample's subset: CD45RA+ positively selected.

In DNA, the CDR3 is TGTGCCAGCAGTCGGACAGGGGGGCGCTACAATGAGCAGTTCTTC. This codes for CASSRTGGRYNEQFF. V gene TRBV7-9 combines with J gene TRBJ2-1; 10 nucleotides agree with TRBD1. V lost 6 bases, J lost 3 bases, and 5 bases stayed unmatched. Germline values: CDR1 SEHNR, CDR2 FQNEAQ (reference sequence). This CDR3 is 15 amino acids long.